These T cell receptor beta chains were read from a single sample in a study of T cell clonotyping in hematopoietic cell transplantation. The protocol was immunoSEQ multiplex PCR, while the TCRdb copy is restricted to in-frame clones and leaves out a portion. The sample has 70,000 or so clones, around 94% seen once; the top ten hold under 2%. The sequenced material came from peripheral blood mononuclear cells. The receptors originated from a man aged 45-65 years in good health. Some clones in this sample may be carry-over from other donors' samples. Each CDR3 is given with its conserved first and last residue. A D gene is named only where the DNA matches it firmly. Rows may omit the clone size; those that give it use once, few, many or a size class.

j_call v_call clone_size d_call cdr3_nt cdr3_aa
TRBJ2-2 TRBV7-6 few TRBD2 TGTGCCAGCAGCCCCGGGACTAGCGGGAGCGCTTTTGACACCGGGGAGCTGTTTTTT CASSPGTSGSAFDTGELFF
TRBJ2-7 TRBV7-8 . TRBD2 TGTGCCAGCAGCTTAGCGCGACTAGCCCATTCCTACGAGCAGTACTTC CASSLARLAHSYEQYF
TRBJ2-7 TRBV4-3 . TRBD1 TGCGCCAGCAGCCAAGTTAGGCCGGAACAGGGGGCTTACGAGCAGTACTTC CASSQVRPEQGAYEQYF
TRBJ2-3 TRBV11-2 . . TGTGCCAGCAGCTTAGGGGCAGGGACCAGCACAGATACGCAGTATTTT CASSLGAGTSTDTQYF
TRBJ1-2 TRBV9 . TRBD1 TGTGCCAGCAGCGTAGAACAGGGGGCCTATGGCTACACCTTC CASSVEQGAYGYTF
TRBJ2-7 TRBV27 . . TGTGCCAGCAGTCCCCAGGGCTCCTACGAGCAGTACTTC CASSPQGSYEQYF
TRBJ2-2 TRBV25-1 . . TGTGCCAGCACGAGGAACACCGGGGAGCTGTTTTTT CASTRNTGELFF
TRBJ2-2 TRBV5-1 . TRBD2 TGCGCCAGCAGAATAGCGGGAGTACACCCCGGGGAGCTGTTTTTT CASRIAGVHPGELFF
TRBJ2-7 TRBV2 . . TGTGCCAGCGGTCTAGAGCGCTACGAGCAGTACTTC CASGLERYEQYF
TRBJ2-7 TRBV5-1 once TRBD1 TGCGCCAGCAGGGGACAGGCCTCCTACGAGCAGTACTTC CASRGQASYEQYF
TRBJ2-1 TRBV6-5 . TRBD1 TGTGCCAGCAGTTACCGGGACAGCGCCTACAATGAGCAGTTCTTC CASSYRDSAYNEQFF
TRBJ2-5 TRBV7-8 . . TGTGCCAGCAGCTTACGGCGGTACCAAGAGACCCAGTACTTC CASSLRRYQETQYF
TRBJ1-2 TRBV19 . . TGTGCCAGTAGTATCCCGGACGGGGGGGGCTACACCTTC CASSIPDGGGYTF
TRBJ1-2 TRBV25-1 . TRBD1 TGTGCCAGCAGTGAAGGGACAGGGGACGCGGGTAGCTATGGCTACACCTTC CASSEGTGDAGSYGYTF
TRBJ2-7 TRBV19 once . TGTGCCAGTAGTAGGGGGCACTTGGGTGACGAGCAGTACTTC CASSRGHLGDEQYF
TRBJ1-2 TRBV28 once TRBD1 TGTGCCAGCAGCGCACCCGGGACAGCTGACTATGGCTACACCTTC CASSAPGTADYGYTF
TRBJ1-5 TRBV28 . . TGTGCCAGCAGAAGGAGTGGAGTTGGCAATCAGCCCCAGCATTTT CASRRSGVGNQPQHF
TRBJ2-5 TRBV9 . . TGTGCCAGCAGCACCTTGACCTCCGGGACCCAGTACTTC CASSTLTSGTQYF
TRBJ2-7 TRBV28 . TRBD2 TGTGCCAGCAGTAAAGCGGGAGTCCGCTACGAGCAGTACTTC CASSKAGVRYEQYF
TRBJ1-1 TRBV5-4 . . TGTGCCAGCAGCTGGGGGGAATCTGAAGCTTTCTTT CASSWGESEAFF
TRBJ2-7 TRBV10-2 . TRBD2 TGCGCCAGCAGGACTAGCGGGAGACGTTACGAGCAGTACTTC CASRTSGRRYEQYF
TRBJ2-1 TRBV2 . TRBD2 TGTGCCAGCAGTGAAGCGCGGGGGGCTGGCTACAATGAGCAGTTCTTC CASSEARGAGYNEQFF
TRBJ2-7 TRBV5-8 . . TGTGCCAGCAGCTTTTACCGGGACATCCTAAACTTC CASSFYRDILNF
TRBJ2-2 TRBV19 . . TGTGCCAGTAGTATAGTAGCAACGACCGGGGAGCTGTTTTTT CASSIVATTGELFF
TRBJ1-1 TRBV11-1 . . TGTGCCAGCAGCGGATCTCCCTTCTTGGGGGACACTGAAGCTTTCTTT CASSGSPFLGDTEAFF
TRBJ1-1 TRBV9 . TRBD1 TGTGCCAGCAGCCCCCGTCCCGGGACAGGGAACTCTGAAGCTTTCTTT CASSPRPGTGNSEAFF
TRBJ2-2 TRBV10-2 . . TGCGCCAGCGAGGGGGGACCTTATACCGGGGAGCTGTTTTTT CASEGGPYTGELFF
TRBJ1-1 TRBV27 . . TGTGCCAGCAGTTTAAATAGGGCCACTGAAGCTTTCTTT CASSLNRATEAFF
TRBJ2-2 TRBV6-1 . . TGTGCCAGCAGTGAACCCGGGGAGCTGTTTTTT CASSEPGELFF
TRBJ2-7 TRBV28 . . TGTGCCAGCAGGCGGGACCAACCCTCCTACGAGCAGTACTTC CASRRDQPSYEQYF
TRBJ2-7 TRBV2 . . TGTGCCAGCGGGGACGCCTACGAGCAGTACTTC CASGDAYEQYF
TRBJ1-6 TRBV7-9 once . TGTGCCAGCCGACGGCCTGGGCAGGGAGATTCACCCCTCCACTTT CASRRPGQGDSPLHF
TRBJ2-5 TRBV28 . TRBD1 TGTGCCAGCAAACCCTTAGACAGGGCGAAGGAGACCCAGTACTTC CASKPLDRAKETQYF
TRBJ2-1 TRBV11-1 . . TGTGCCAGCAGCTCAACCACTTCTCCCGGGAGCTCCTACAATGAGCAGTTCTTC CASSSTTSPGSSYNEQFF
TRBJ2-7 TRBV1 . . TGCACCAGCAGCCAACCGCTTCTTAGATCCTACGAGCAGTACTTC CTSSQPLLRSYEQYF
TRBJ1-2 TRBV5-1 once . TGCGCCAGCCGGATGGACAGTTCCGAGGGGGGCTACACCTTC CASRMDSSEGGYTF
TRBJ2-1 TRBV25-1 . TRBD1 TGTGCCAGCAGTGGACAGGGACAGAGCTCCTACAATGAGCAGTTCTTC CASSGQGQSSYNEQFF
TRBJ1-1 TRBV5-1 . . TGCGCCAGCAGCTTGGGGTTCGGGGTGGACACTGAAGCTTTCTTT CASSLGFGVDTEAFF
TRBJ2-7 TRBV5-6 . TRBD2 TGTGCCAGCAGCTTTACTTTAGCGGGAGGGCCTACCTACGAGCAGTACTTC CASSFTLAGGPTYEQYF
TRBJ1-5 TRBV12-1 . . TGTGCCAGCAGCCCCCTCGGGAGTAGCAATCAGCCCCAGCATTTT CASSPLGSSNQPQHF
TRBJ1-1 TRBV19 few . TGTGCCAGTAGCACCGGGGTGGGAACTGAAGCTTTCTTT CASSTGVGTEAFF
TRBJ2-1 TRBV29-1 . . TGCAGCGCCGTGGGGTATGATGAGCAGTTCTTC CSAVGYDEQFF
TRBJ1-5 TRBV28 . TRBD1 TGTGCCAGCAGTGGCCCTGCAGGGGGAAGACAGCCCCAGCATTTT CASSGPAGGRQPQHF
TRBJ2-4 TRBV19 . TRBD2 TGTGCCAGTAGTATCCCGACTAGCAGTCTGTACTTC CASSIPTSSLYF
TRBJ1-1 TRBV30 . . TGTGCCTGGAGCCCTTTGGGGTCCCCTGAAGCTTTCTTT CAWSPLGSPEAFF
TRBJ2-2 TRBV7-2 . TRBD1 TGTGCCAGCAGCTCGGGACAGATCACCGGGGAGCTGTTTTTT CASSSGQITGELFF
TRBJ2-7 TRBV19 . . TGTGCCAGTAGTATAGGTTGGCAGGGCTACGAGCAGTACTTC CASSIGWQGYEQYF
TRBJ2-7 TRBV7-9 . TRBD1 TGTGCCAGCAGCTCGGGACAGGGAGTCGAGCAGTACTTC CASSSGQGVEQYF